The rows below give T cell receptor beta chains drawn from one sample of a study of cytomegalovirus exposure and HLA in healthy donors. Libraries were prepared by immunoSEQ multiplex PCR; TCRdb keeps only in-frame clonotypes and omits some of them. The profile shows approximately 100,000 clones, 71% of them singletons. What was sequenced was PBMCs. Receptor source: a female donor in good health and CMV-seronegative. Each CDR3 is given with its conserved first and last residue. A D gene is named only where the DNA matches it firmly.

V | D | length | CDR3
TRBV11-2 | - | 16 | CASSLAYGDLRYEQYF
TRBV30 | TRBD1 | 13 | CAWDPLDREGYTF
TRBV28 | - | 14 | CASSFLGEADTQYF
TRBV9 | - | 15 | CASSGRVPLDNEQFF
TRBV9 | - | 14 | CASSVGGAQETQYF
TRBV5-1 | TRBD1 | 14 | CASSWTGRNTEAFF
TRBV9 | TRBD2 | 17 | CASSGIAGGPGTGELFF
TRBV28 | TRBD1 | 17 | CASSPRAWDSENTEAFF
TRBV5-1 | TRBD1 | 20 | CASSPAPLSRDRVPDEKLFF
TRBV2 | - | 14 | CASSVEGRGNTIYF
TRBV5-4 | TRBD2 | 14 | CASSSGPGLGEQYF
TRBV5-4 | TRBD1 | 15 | CASSSWTGRGGELFF
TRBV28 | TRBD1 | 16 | CASSPRGAGGGETQYF
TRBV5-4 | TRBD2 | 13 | CASSTTSGYEQYF
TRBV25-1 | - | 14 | CASAKDRRQETQYF
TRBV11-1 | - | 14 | CASSLFRGTYEQYF
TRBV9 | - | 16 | CASSPGGRLGQETQYF